This entry lists 18 T cell receptor beta chains sequenced from one sample in a study of T cells in Graves' hyperthyroidism and ophthalmopathy. Amplification targeted TCR beta CDR3 regions from RNA transcripts. The HTBI primer set was used in a first-round RT-PCR of the TCR CDR3. Each CDR3 protein is one row after TCRdb ran MiXCR on the multiplex PCR reads. Among about 840,000 distinct CDR3 sequences listed, around 38% were seen once. The specimen sequenced was blood. These receptor sequences come from a man between 18 and 29 years old with Graves' hyperthyroidism.

This clonotype was picked up many times. The rearrangement joins TRBV12-3 or TRBV12-4 to TRBJ1-2; D remains ambiguous. The CDR3 consists of 14 residues. V lost 7 bases and J lost 7, with 19 bases in between. CDR3 region: CASTLTPTVRGYTF. Here the CDR3 DNA reads TGTGCCAGCACCCTAACCCCCACGGTTCGTGGCTACACCTTC.

There are many counts of this clonotype. The rearrangement links TRBV5-1 to TRBJ1-6, with 7 bases matching TRBD1. This CDR3 has 16 residues. V shed 4 bases and J 3 bases; nucleotides not matched to a gene: 7. CDR1 and CDR2 (germline): SGHRS, YFSETQ. CDR3 in amino acids: CASSLVRQGYNSPLHF. In DNA, the CDR3 is TGCGCCAGCAGCCTCGTCCGACAGGGCTATAATTCACCCCTCCACTTT.

V is TRBV5-1 and J is TRBJ1-3, with a weak D call TRBD1 (6 bases). The V end lost 2 bases, the J end lost 0 bases, and 12 bases lay between the germline ends. CDR1 and CDR2 from the germline V gene are SGHRS and YFSETQ. The CDR3 is 16 amino acids. CDR3 sequence: CASSLYGGLSGNTIYF. The CDR3 bases are TGCGCCAGCAGCTTATACGGGGGCCTCTCTGGAAACACCATATATTTT. The full variable domain, its missing parts supplied by reference TRBV5-1 and TRBJ1-3, is KAGVTQTPRYLIKTRGQQVTLSCSPISGHRSVSWYQQTPGQGLQFLFEYFSETQRNKGNFPGRFSGRQFSNSRSEMNVSTLELGDSALYLCASSLYGGLSGNTIYFGEGSWLTVV.

The rearrangement uses TRBV7-3 and TRBJ2-5; D is undetermined. Trimming removed 0 bases from V and 5 bases from J, with 13 bases in between. CDR1 and CDR2 from the germline V gene are SGHTA and FQGTGA. CDR3 length equals 15 residues. CDR3 sequence: CASSLTRRAGETQYF. Written as DNA, the CDR3 is TGTGCCAGCAGCTTAACGAGAAGGGCCGGGGAGACCCAGTACTTC.

This clonotype has ten or more counts. This rearrangement joins TRBV10-3 to TRBJ2-7; 11 positions match TRBD1. The CDR3 has 13 amino acids. Germline lookup yields CDR1 ENHRY and CDR2 SYGVKD. With V trimmed by 7 bases and J by 3 bases, 2 bases remained unmatched. CDR3 in DNA: TGTGCCATCATGGGACAGGGGGGCTACGAGCAGTACTTC. Translation gives CAIMGQGGYEQYF.

The chain combines TRBV12-3 or TRBV12-4 with TRBJ2-2, with 12 bases lining up with TRBD2. This CDR3 is built from 17 residues. Trimming at V came to 8 bases and at J to 4 bases, leaving 11 bases not matched to a gene. CDR3 in amino acids: CASGWLAGGSFTGELFF. DNA for the CDR3: TGTGCCAGCGGTTGGCTAGCGGGAGGGTCTTTCACCGGGGAGCTGTTTTTT.

The chain combines TRBV10-3 with TRBJ1-5; TRBD1 matches at 8 bases. Germline V gene lookup returns CDR1 ENHRY and CDR2 SYGVKD. This CDR3 is 16 amino acids long. V shed 6 bases and J 2 bases; nucleotides not matched to a gene: 9. The chain's CDR3 is CAISATGAGGNQPQHF. Here the CDR3 DNA reads TGTGCCATCAGCGCGACAGGGGCGGGAGGCAATCAGCCCCAGCATTTT.

Remarks on this clonotype: Since a much larger clone is just one base distant, this may be a read error. J is TRBJ2-5 and V is TRBV11-2; a weak D match, TRBD1 (6 bases). The CDR3 runs to 16 residues. The germline V gene encodes CDR1 SGHAT and CDR2 FQNNGV. The chain's CDR3 is CASSLNLGARGETQHF. CDR3 sequence (DNA): TGTGCCAGCAGCTTAAATCTGGGGGCGCGAGGGGAGACCCAGCACTTC.

Many counts were recorded for this clonotype. This chain uses TRBV7-3 with TRBJ2-5; possible D gene TRBD2, 5 bases. The germline V gene has CDR1 SGHTA and CDR2 FQGTGA. Trimming shortened V by 5 bases and J by 4 bases, and 17 bases separated the two germline ends. The CDR3 is 15 amino acids. CDR3 coding DNA: TGTGCCAGCAGCCCCGGGCGGAGGTTAACAGAGACCCAGTACTTC. Its translation: CASSPGRRLTETQYF.

The V call is TRBV7-9, the J call TRBJ2-5; D may be TRBD1 or TRBD2 (5 bases each). V lost 5 bases, J lost 5 bases, and 15 bases lay in between. Germline V gives CDR1 SEHNR, CDR2 FQNEAQ (reference sequence). This CDR3 comprises 14 residues. For the CDR3, the DNA is TGTGCCAGCAGCCCCCGGCGTGGGGGTGAGACCCAGTACTTC. Amino acids: CASSPRRGGETQYF.

The chain is built from TRBV25-1 and TRBJ2-5, with unresolved D. The CDR3 is 11 residues long. Per germline, CDR1 MGHDK and CDR2 SYGVNS. The V and J ends lost 10 bases and 5 bases respectively, with 11 bases between them. CDR3 residues: CATRYSETQYF. In DNA form, the CDR3 reads TGTGCCACAAGGTACTCGGAGACCCAGTACTTC.

For this clonotype: One end of the junction fails to match germline, which may point to a read error. J is TRBJ2-7 and V is TRBV10-3, with TRBD2 matching 11 bases. This CDR3 comprises 18 residues. Germline V CDR1 and CDR2: ENHRY, SYGVKD. CDR3 protein: CASSETGLRLAGIYEQYF. DNA for the CDR3: TGTGCCAGCAGTGAGACTGGGTTACGACTAGCGGGAATCTACGAGCAGTACTTC.

In regard to this clonotype: This CDR3 is missing its conserved last phenylalanine or tryptophan, likely due to a read error. The rearrangement joins TRBV7-8 to TRBJ1-1; D ambiguous. This CDR3 contains 13 residues. Germline V gene sequence: CDR1 SGHVS, CDR2 FQNEAQ. CDR3 DNA sequence: TGTGCCAGCAGCCCTCTCGGGAACACAGAAGCTTTCATT. Translation: CASSPLGNTEAFI.

The chain uses TRBV19 and TRBJ2-7; 7 bases are a match to TRBD1. The germline CDR1 and CDR2 sequences are LNHDA and SQIVND (reference sequence). J lost 5 bases, V lost 5 bases, and 6 bases had no gene match. The CDR3 length is 13 residues. The CDR3 DNA is TGTGCCAGTAGTCTAATAGACAGGGACGAGCAGTACTTC. Translating gives CASSLIDRDEQYF.

The V call is TRBV7-2, the J call TRBJ2-7; possible D gene TRBD2, 5 bases. The CDR3 has 15 amino acids. The V gene's germline CDR1 is SGHTA and CDR2 FQGNSA. V dropped 0 bases and J dropped 3 bases, with 12 bases sitting between them. The CDR3 DNA reads as TGTGCCAGCAGCTTAGCGGTCGGAGACTACTACGAGCAGTACTTC. This encodes CASSLAVGDYYEQYF.

The rearrangement uses TRBV20-1 and TRBJ1-2; TRBD1 might be the D (6 bases). CDR3 size: 14 residues. Between the trimmed V and J ends, which lost 5 bases and 6 bases, there was a span of 19 bases. CDR1 and CDR2 from the germline V gene are DFQATT and SNEGSKA (reference sequence). The CDR3 is CSAPRGGGEDGYTF. CDR3 bases: TGCAGTGCTCCCCGGGGAGGGGGGGAGGATGGCTACACCTTC.

V gene TRBV4-1 combines with J gene TRBJ2-2, with TRBD1 matching 8 bases. The CDR3 covers 15 residues. Germline V lookup: CDR1 MGHRA, CDR2 YSYEKL. With V trimmed by 7 bases and J by 1 base, 5 bases remained unmatched. The CDR3 protein is CASKMGQENTGELFF. CDR3 in DNA: TGCGCCAGCAAAATGGGACAGGAGAACACCGGGGAGCTGTTTTTT.

The CDR3 sequence: CASSPLGRGRTGELFF. For the CDR3, the DNA is TGTGCCAGCAGTCCCCTCGGGAGAGGTCGCACCGGGGAGCTGTTTTTT. The chain combines TRBV6-5 with TRBJ2-2; possible D gene TRBD2, 6 bases. Germline V gene sequence: CDR1 MNHEY, CDR2 SVGAGI. This CDR3 has 16 residues. V lost 5 bases to trimming and J lost 4 bases, with 17 bases between them.